The next 4 T cell receptor beta chains were all read from a single sample in a study of T cell clonotyping in hematopoietic cell transplantation. Described time point: recipient sample about 28 days before transplant, after cytoreduction. Sequencing used immunoSEQ multiplex PCR; TCRdb keeps in-frame clones, though not all of them. The sample lists about 80,000 clones, less than 96% occurring once. Sequenced material: peripheral blood mononuclear cells, taken before stem cell transplant. The receptors were gathered from a woman aged 50 to 65 with acute myeloid leukemia. Some clones in this sample may be carry-over from other donors' samples.

Only one count was recorded for this clone. V usage is TRBV27 and J usage is TRBJ2-7; D could derive from TRBD1 or TRBD2 (5 bases each). Germline CDR1 and CDR2: MNHEY and SMNVEV (reference sequence). Trimming pared 6 bases from V and 3 bases from J, leaving 12 bases between. This CDR3 contains 13 residues. The CDR3 reads CASSARGDYEQYF. In DNA, the CDR3 is TGTGCCAGCAGCGCGAGGGGTGACTACGAGCAGTACTTC.

The rearrangement joins TRBV9 to TRBJ2-7, with 7 nucleotides matching TRBD1. Germline loops: CDR1 SGDLS, CDR2 YYNGEE. The trim removed 4 bases at V and 3 bases at J, leaving 4 bases unmatched. The CDR3 totals 13 residues. The CDR3: CASSRGQVYEQYF. The DNA for the CDR3 is TGTGCCAGCAGCCGCGGACAGGTCTACGAGCAGTACTTC.

This clone was recorded once. The chain links TRBV20-1 to TRBJ2-7; possible D gene TRBD1, 6 bases. The CDR3 contains 11 residues. Germline V gene lookup returns CDR1 DFQATT and CDR2 SNEGSKA (reference sequence). Trimming shortened V by 7 bases and J by 1 base, and 8 bases separated the two germline ends. Here the CDR3 DNA reads TGCAGTGGGACAGCATCCTACGAGCAGTACTTC. It specifies CSGTASYEQYF.

V is TRBV6-1 and J is TRBJ1-1; D unclear. Germline values: CDR1 MNHNS, CDR2 SASEGT. The CDR3 is 14 residues long. V was pared by 6 bases and J by 4 bases, with 15 bases between. The CDR3 here is CASRRHGSGTEAFF. Here the CDR3 DNA reads TGTGCCAGCAGACGACATGGGTCGGGCACTGAAGCTTTCTTT.